This passage covers 27 T cell receptor beta chains from one sample sequenced in a study of blood T cells in healthy people across ages. A second about 7 to 12 cycle PCR used barcoded and J-beta primers. TCRdb redid the calling of the 5' RACE reads with MiXCR, one entry per CDR3 protein. The repertoire includes under 1,000,000 distinct CDR3 sequences, around 36% of them detected once, and around 13% sits in the top ten. The sample consisted of blood. These receptors came from a young man in good health.

The V call is TRBV25-1, the J call TRBJ1-5; D is uncertain. V lost 4 bases and J 4 bases, leaving 14 bases between the germline ends. Germline V gives CDR1 MGHDK, CDR2 SYGVNS. The CDR3 is 15 amino acids. The CDR3 DNA follows: TGTGCCAGCAGTGCCCCGGGAGACCCGAATCAGCCCCAGCATTTT. Its translation is CASSAPGDPNQPQHF.

The chain has TRBV25-1 and TRBJ1-5, with 7 positions matching TRBD1. This CDR3 has 13 residues. Trimming took 10 bases from V and 7 from J; bases not matched to a gene: 10. The germline V gene has CDR1 MGHDK and CDR2 SYGVNS. CDR3 residues: CATFSPRGQPQHF. The CDR3 DNA sequence: TGTGCCACCTTTAGTCCCAGGGGGCAGCCCCAGCATTTT. The complete variable domain, with remaining parts taken from reference TRBV25-1 and TRBJ1-5, reads EADIYQTPRYLVIGTGKKITLECSQTMGHDKMYWYQQDPGMELHLIHYSYGVNSTEKGDLSSESTVSRIRTEHFPLTLESARPSHTSQYLCATFSPRGQPQHFGDGTRLSIL.

This clonotype was counted ten times or more. This chain uses TRBV7-2 with TRBJ1-2, with D possibly TRBD1 on 6 matching bases. Trimming shortened V by 5 bases and J by 6 bases, and 10 bases separated the two germline ends. This CDR3 is 12 amino acids long. Germline CDR1 SGHTA, CDR2 FQGNSA. The CDR3 DNA sequence: TGTGCCAGCAGCCCTCGGACAGATGGCTACACCTTC. Residues: CASSPRTDGYTF.

This clonotype was counted a few times. The chain carries TRBV7-2 and TRBJ1-2, with a tentative D call TRBD1 (5 bases). Per the germline V gene, CDR1 is SGHTA and CDR2 is FQGNSA. V lost 4 bases and J lost 6, with 24 bases in between. The CDR3 has 17 amino acids. The DNA for the CDR3 is TGTGCCAGCAGCTCCCGGGACGGAAAAACTACATACCATGGCTACACCTTC. It specifies CASSSRDGKTTYHGYTF.

As to this clonotype: This may be a read error: a much more frequent sequence differs by one nucleotide. The chain has TRBV4-3 and TRBJ2-3; 10 bases align to TRBD1. Germline V gene data show CDR1 as LGHNA and CDR2 as YSLEER. Trimming at V came to 0 bases and at J to 3 bases, leaving 3 bases not matched to a gene. The CDR3 extends over 16 amino acids. CDR3 residues: CASSQDGTGETDTQYF. CDR3 bases: TGCGCCAGCAGCCAAGACGGGACAGGGGAGACAGATACGCAGTATTTT.

The J gene is TRBJ1-1, the V gene TRBV7-2, with a possible D match to TRBD1 (6 bases). The CDR3 length is 16 residues. Deletions cut 2 bases from V and 4 bases from J, with 17 bases between. Germline lookup yields CDR1 SGHTA and CDR2 FQGNSA. The CDR3, as DNA: TGTGCCAGCAGCTTAACTTATGGGGGCGTTAGCACTGAAGCTTTCTTT. It specifies CASSLTYGGVSTEAFF.

The rearrangement links TRBV3-1 to TRBJ2-1, with 9 bases aligning to TRBD1. The CDR3 is 13 residues long. The V and J ends lost 8 bases and 8 bases, in that order; junction bases with no gene match: 7. Germline V gives CDR1 LGHDT, CDR2 YNNKEL (reference sequence). CDR3: CASVRGQGDEQFF. CDR3 nucleotide sequence: TGTGCCAGCGTTAGGGGACAGGGCGATGAGCAGTTCTTC.

This clonotype occurred a few times. The chain combines TRBV2 with TRBJ2-3; no definite D call. Germline loops: CDR1 SNHLY, CDR2 FYNNEI. The CDR3 covers 17 residues. The ends were cut back, 2 bases at V and 0 bases at J, with 15 bases in the middle. CDR3 region: CASSEFRPGSSTDTQYF. Written as DNA, the CDR3 is TGTGCCAGCAGTGAATTCAGGCCAGGATCTAGCACAGATACGCAGTATTTT.

This clonotype came up a few times. The chain joins TRBV4-2 to TRBJ1-2, with D possibly being TRBD1 (5 bases). CDR1 and CDR2 from the germline V gene are LGHNA and YNFKEQ. The CDR3 length is 16 residues. Trimming shortened V by 3 bases and J by 4 bases, and 18 bases separated the two germline ends. The CDR3: CASSQSAGTEFYGYTF. The DNA of the CDR3 is TGTGCCAGCAGCCAGAGTGCCGGGACCGAATTCTATGGCTACACCTTC.

The chain combines TRBV25-1 with TRBJ1-4; the D gene is possibly TRBD1 (5 bases). The CDR3 is 16 amino acids. The V gene lost 5 bases and the J gene lost 4 bases, with 17 bases spanning the gap. Per the germline V gene, CDR1 is MGHDK and CDR2 is SYGVNS. The CDR3 nucleotides read TGTGCCAGCAGTACCTGGGTTGAACAGGATAATGAAAAACTGTTTTTT. Amino acid sequence: CASSTWVEQDNEKLFF.

As concerns this clonotype: The junction departs from the called germline gene at one end, perhaps through a read error. The chain is built from TRBV6-1 and TRBJ2-1; 7 nucleotides line up with TRBD2. The CDR3 runs to 16 residues. CDR1 is MNHNS and CDR2 is SASEGT in the germline V gene. The chain's CDR3 is CASPPPLIPTSSTQFF. The CDR3 nucleotides are TGCGCCAGTCCCCCCCCCCTCATACCGACTAGCTCAACCCAGTTCTTC.

In its sample, this clonotype was seen once. The chain combines TRBV7-2 with TRBJ1-1; D call uncertain. The CDR3 is 14 residues long. V was cut by 5 bases and J by 1 base, with 11 bases left in between. Germline V gives CDR1 SGHTA, CDR2 FQGNSA. In DNA, the CDR3 is TGTGCCAGCAGCGCACTAAGGTGGAACACTGAAGCTTTCTTT. It specifies CASSALRWNTEAFF.

This chain connects TRBV9 to TRBJ1-5, with D perhaps matching TRBD1 (6 bases). Looked up from germline, CDR1 is SGDLS and CDR2 is YYNGEE. This CDR3 is built from 15 residues. Trimming took 3 bases from V and 1 from J, leaving 11 bases between them. CDR3 bases: TGTGCCAGCAGCGCCCAAGGACAGAGCAATCAGCCCCAGCATTTT. Protein: CASSAQGQSNQPQHF.

The chain recombines TRBV25-1 with TRBJ1-6, with a possible D match to TRBD1 (6 bases). The CDR3 consists of 17 residues. Germline V gene sequence: CDR1 MGHDK, CDR2 SYGVNS. The germline V and J ends were trimmed by 2 bases and 7 bases, with 18 bases remaining between them. Here the CDR3 reads CASSEKGQRLINSPLHF. Written as DNA, the CDR3 is TGTGCCAGCAGTGAAAAGGGACAAAGACTTATAAATTCACCCCTCCACTTT.

V gene TRBV15 combines with J gene TRBJ2-3; tentative D call: TRBD2 (6 bases). The CDR3 has 18 amino acids. The V end was cut by 3 bases, the J end by 5 bases, with 24 bases between. The germline V gene has CDR1 LNHNV and CDR2 YYDKDF (reference sequence). Written as DNA, the CDR3 is TGTGCCACCAGCAGCCTTGGGACTCTACCCGGATCCGAAGATACGCAGTATTTT. The encoded protein is CATSSLGTLPGSEDTQYF.

This clonotype appeared many times. V is TRBV29-1 and J is TRBJ2-1; D is uncertain. V dropped 3 bases and J dropped 7 bases, with 7 bases sitting between them. Germline V gives CDR1 SQVTM, CDR2 ANQGSEA. This CDR3 has 11 residues. In DNA form, the CDR3 reads TGCAGCGTTGACCCTACAAATGAGCAGTTCTTC. It translates to CSVDPTNEQFF.

The chain has TRBV15 and TRBJ2-5; 10 bases fit TRBD1. The CDR3 length is 16 residues. With 0 bases clipped from V and 4 bases from J, the junction kept 5 bases outside the gene matches. Germline values: CDR1 LNHNV, CDR2 YYDKDF (reference sequence). The CDR3 loop is CATSRDRDRGGETQYF. The CDR3 DNA sequence: TGTGCCACCAGCAGAGATCGGGACAGGGGAGGAGAGACCCAGTACTTC.

This chain joins TRBV5-1 and TRBJ1-1; 9 nucleotides align to TRBD1. The CDR3 is 14 residues long. CDR1 and CDR2 from the germline V gene are SGHRS and YFSETQ. The V segment lost 3 bases and the J segment 4 bases; nucleotides outside the gene matches: 4. In nucleotides, the CDR3 is TGCGCCAGCAGCTGGGGACAGGGAGGCACTGAAGCTTTCTTT. Protein: CASSWGQGGTEAFF.

There are a few counts of this clonotype. This sequence joins TRBV5-1 and TRBJ2-7; 7 bases align to TRBD1. This CDR3 is built from 14 residues. Germline V gene sequence: CDR1 SGHRS, CDR2 YFSETQ. The V and J ends lost 2 bases and 4 bases, in that order; junction bases with no gene match: 6. CDR3 nucleotide sequence: TGCGCCAGCAGCTTAGGGACAGAAAATTACGAGCAGTACTTC. Its translation is CASSLGTENYEQYF.

This clonotype was observed many times. The V call is TRBV20-1, the J call TRBJ2-3; 10 nucleotides line up with TRBD1. This CDR3 spans 16 amino acids. V trimming: 4 bases; J trimming: 0 bases; junction bases outside the gene matches: 7. Germline V lookup: CDR1 DFQATT, CDR2 SNEGSKA (reference sequence). The CDR3 is CSANPRQGASTDTQYF. CDR3 in DNA: TGCAGTGCTAATCCTCGACAGGGGGCGAGCACAGATACGCAGTATTTT.

This sequence joins TRBV29-1 and TRBJ2-6; D may correspond to TRBD1 or TRBD2 (5 bases each). The CDR3 sequence is 15 residues long. Germline values: CDR1 SQVTM, CDR2 ANQGSEA. The V and J ends lost 5 bases and 0 bases respectively, with 11 bases between them. The CDR3 here is CSVSGRLSGANVLTF. For the CDR3, the DNA is TGCAGCGTTTCGGGACGCCTCTCTGGGGCCAACGTCCTGACTTTC.

This clonotype was detected only a few times. The genes are TRBV6-2 or TRBV6-3 and TRBJ2-6, with 8 positions matching TRBD1. V was pared by 4 bases and J by 4 bases, with 6 bases of the junction left unmatched. Germline assignment: CDR1 MNHEY and CDR2 SVGEGT. CDR3 length: 16 residues. The CDR3 here is CASSSTGALGANVLTF. Here the CDR3 DNA reads TGTGCCAGCAGTTCGACAGGGGCCTTGGGGGCCAACGTCCTGACTTTC.

This clonotype showed up just a few times. The chain has TRBV7-8 and TRBJ2-1; D remains unclear. This CDR3 is 16 amino acids long. Per germline, CDR1 SGHVS and CDR2 FQNEAQ. Between the trimmed V and J ends, which lost 1 base and 0 bases, there was a span of 10 bases. The CDR3 nucleotides read TGTGCCAGCAGCTTAGTCTGGGCGAGCTCCTACAATGAGCAGTTCTTC. Its protein product is CASSLVWASSYNEQFF.

J is TRBJ2-5 and V is TRBV4-1, with D tentatively TRBD1 (5 bases). Trimming removed 1 base from V and 5 bases from J, with 14 bases in between. CDR1 is MGHRA and CDR2 is YSYEKL in the germline V gene. The CDR3 consists of 15 residues. CDR3 coding DNA: TGCGCCAGCAGCCAAGCAGGGCGGAGTGTGGAGACCCAGTACTTC. Protein: CASSQAGRSVETQYF.

The genes are TRBV12-3 or TRBV12-4 and TRBJ2-5; D remains ambiguous. Trimming took 3 bases from V and 11 from J, leaving 16 bases between them. The CDR3 is 13 amino acids. The CDR3 DNA is TGTGCCAGCAGTTTTTCCCCGGGCAATGAGCAGTACTTC. This encodes CASSFSPGNEQYF.

Of note for this clonotype: A much larger clonotype is one base distant, so this may be a read error. The chain uses TRBV7-2 and TRBJ2-5; tentatively, D is TRBD1 (5 bases). Germline CDR1 SGHTA, CDR2 FQGNSA. The V gene lost 7 bases and the J gene lost 1 base, with 10 bases spanning the gap. The CDR3 has 13 residues. The DNA for the CDR3 is TGTGCCAGCACCCAAGGGGCCCAAGAGACCCAGTACTTC. This sequence encodes CASTQGAQETQYF.

This chain joins TRBV30 and TRBJ2-3, with 8 bases identical to TRBD2. Germline V gene lookup returns CDR1 GTSNPN and CDR2 SVGIG (reference sequence). The CDR3 has 14 amino acids. After removal of 0 bases from V and 4 bases from J, the junction contained 3 bases not matched to a gene. The CDR3 is CAWSVSGSADTQYF. The CDR3 coding sequence is TGTGCCTGGAGTGTAAGCGGGAGTGCAGATACGCAGTATTTT.